A single sample gave rise to the 26 T cell receptor beta chains below, sequenced in a study of T cell clonality in common variable immunodeficiency. Data came from immunoSEQ multiplex PCR; TCRdb stores just in-frame clones and leaves some out. This sample has approximately 60,000 clones, each found more than once. Specimen: peripheral blood mononuclear cells. These receptors were taken from a person aged 18 to 75 in good health.

This clone was recorded many times. The part of the CDR3 DNA that was read is TGTGCCTGGCGAGGGGGGGCTGGTGCCGGGGAG. This translates into CAWRGGAGAGE. The entire CDR3 protein is CAWRGGAGAGELFF. The J gene is TRBJ2-2, the V gene TRBV30, with a weak D call TRBD2 (7 bases). The DNA ends 3 residues before the CDR3 does, and the rest of the CDR3 is filled in from the germline J gene. The CDR3 runs to 14 residues. Germline V gene data show CDR1 as GTSNPN and CDR2 as SVGIG (reference sequence). The ends were cut back, 5 bases at V and 6 bases at J, with 16 bases in the middle.

This clone was counted many times. The read terminates 3 residues before the CDR3 end, so the remaining end is supplied by the germline J gene. The chain recombines TRBV20-1 with TRBJ2-1, with a tentative D call TRBD2 (6 bases). Trimming removed 3 bases at V and 4 bases at J, with 13 bases between. The CDR3 length is 14 residues. Germline V gene data show CDR1 as DFQATT and CDR2 as SNEGSKA (reference sequence). CDR3 DNA (partial): TGCAGTGCTAGTCCGGGGGTGGGGTACAATGAG. Its protein is CSASPGVGYNE. The entire CDR3 protein reads CSASPGVGYNEQFF.

Note on this clone: The CDR3 end lies 3 residues beyond the end of the read and is filled in from the germline J gene. This chain joins TRBV7-9 and TRBJ2-1; TRBD1 matches at 8 bases. The CDR3 is 13 residues long. The V gene's germline CDR1 is SEHNR and CDR2 FQNEAQ (reference sequence). V shed 4 bases, J shed 9 bases, and the junction held 5 bases outside the gene matches. The sequenced CDR3 bases are TGTGCCAGCAGCTCTGGACAGGGTATTGAG. Translation gives CASSSGQGIE. The whole CDR3 protein reads CASSSGQGIEQFF.

This clone was picked up many times. Read data end 3 residues before the CDR3 end; the end is taken from the germline J gene. The genes are TRBV18 and TRBJ2-3; TRBD2 matches 7 bases. The germline V gene has CDR1 KGHSH and CDR2 LQKENI. J was trimmed by 4 bases and V by 0 bases; bases with no gene match: 1. This CDR3 has 14 amino acids. The DNA read from the CDR3 is TGTGCCAGCTCACCACCTAGCGGGTCAGATACG. Protein product: CASSPPSGSDT. The full CDR3 reads CASSPPSGSDTQYF. Drawing the rest from reference TRBV18 and TRBJ2-3, the complete variable domain is NAGVMQNPRHLVRRRGQEARLRCSPMKGHSHVYWYRQLPEEGLKFMVYLQKENIIDESGMPKERFSAEFPKEGPSILRIQQVVRGDSAAYFCASSPPSGSDTQYFGPGTRLTVL.

There are many counts of this clone. The sequence runs out 3 residues before the end of the CDR3; the remainder is reconstructed from the germline J gene. V is TRBV13 and J is TRBJ1-3; D unclear. CDR1 is PRHDT and CDR2 is FYEKMQ in the germline V gene (reference sequence). This CDR3 is 16 amino acids long. Trimming took 6 bases from V and 2 from J, leaving 17 bases between them. Incomplete CDR3 DNA: TGTGCCAGCAGGGCAGTCAACGAATATCCTGGAAACACC. Encoded protein: CASRAVNEYPGNT. The whole CDR3 is CASRAVNEYPGNTIYF.

For this clone: The read terminates 3 residues before the CDR3 end, so the remaining end is supplied by the germline J gene. The gene calls are TRBV5-1 and TRBJ1-6; perhaps TRBD1 as D (6 bases). Germline assignment: CDR1 SGHRS and CDR2 YFSETQ. This CDR3 comprises 15 residues. V was trimmed by 5 bases and J by 8 bases, leaving 17 bases between them. The part of the CDR3 DNA that was read is TGCGCCAGCAGGGATTCTGGGGGCAGGGATTCACCC. As protein: CASRDSGGRDSP. The CDR3 reads in full as CASRDSGGRDSPLHF.

Ten or more counts support this clone. The read falls 3 residues short of the CDR3 end, and the missing part is taken from the germline J gene. The chain combines TRBV20-1 with TRBJ2-4; 10 nucleotides align to TRBD1. CDR3 length: 13 amino acids. Germline CDR1 is DFQATT and CDR2 is SNEGSKA (reference sequence). CDR3 DNA, as far as it was read: TGCAGTGCCGGACGGACAGGGGGTCCGGTT. It is translated as CSAGRTGGPV. The entire CDR3 protein is CSAGRTGGPVQYF.

This clone has ten or more counts. The sequenced CDR3 bases are TGTGCCAGCAGCTTACCAGGGTACTATGGC. Protein product: CASSLPGYYG. The complete CDR3 reads CASSLPGYYGYTF. The gene calls are TRBV7-9 and TRBJ1-2; perhaps TRBD1 as D (5 bases). The read comes to an end 3 residues before the CDR3 does, leaving the germline J gene to fill in the end. V dropped 2 bases and J dropped 3 bases, with 7 bases sitting between them. The germline CDR1 and CDR2 sequences are SEHNR and FQNEAQ (reference sequence). This CDR3 spans 13 amino acids.

This clone was counted ten times or more. The sequence runs out 3 residues before the end of the CDR3; the remainder is reconstructed from the germline J gene. This chain links TRBV9 with TRBJ2-1, with 11 bases matching TRBD2. Germline loops: CDR1 SGDLS, CDR2 YYNGEE. After removal of 2 bases from V and 2 bases from J, the junction contained 3 bases not matched to a gene. The length of the CDR3 is 16 residues. The sequenced CDR3 bases are TGTGCCAGCAGCGTGGGACTAGCGGATCCCTACAATGAG. Its protein product is CASSVGLADPYNE. The CDR3, in full, reads CASSVGLADPYNEQFF.

This clone qualifies as medium-sized. The CDR3 is cut off 3 residues early in the read; its end comes from the germline J gene. The V gene is TRBV7-2, the J gene TRBJ1-4, with D possibly matching TRBD1 (6 bases). Trimming shortened V by 3 bases and J by 6 bases, and 14 bases separated the two germline ends. This CDR3 is 15 amino acids long. Germline loops: CDR1 SGHTA, CDR2 FQGNSA. The DNA read from the CDR3 is TGTGCCAGCAGCTTTACAGGGAAAAGCGATGAAAAA. Translated, it gives CASSFTGKSDEK. The entire CDR3 reads CASSFTGKSDEKLFF.

This clone was observed many times. The sequence runs out 3 residues before the end of the CDR3; the remainder is reconstructed from the germline J gene. The gene calls are TRBV4-1 and TRBJ1-6; 7 bases are shared with TRBD1. V trimming: 1 base; J trimming: 4 bases; junction bases outside the gene matches: 7. This CDR3 contains 17 residues. Germline-derived CDR1 and CDR2 are MGHRA and YSYEKL. The covered CDR3 bases are TGCGCCAGCAGCCAAGTGGCCAGGGGGAATTATAATTCACCC. Its translation: CASSQVARGNYNSP. The full CDR3 protein reads CASSQVARGNYNSPLHF.

This clone was seen at least ten times. The sequenced fragment ends 3 residues before the CDR3 boundary, so the rest is inferred from the germline J gene. This sequence joins TRBV7-9 and TRBJ1-2; 7 bases fit TRBD1. Germline V gene data show CDR1 as SEHNR and CDR2 as FQNEAQ (reference sequence). The V and J ends lost 7 bases and 6 bases, in that order; junction bases with no gene match: 8. This CDR3 has 13 amino acids. Incomplete CDR3 DNA: TGTGCCAGCATCAGGGGGTCGGAAGATGGC. Translated: CASIRGSEDG. The full CDR3 protein is CASIRGSEDGYTF. The whole variable domain, remainder taken from reference TRBV7-9 and TRBJ1-2, is DTGVSQNPRHKITKRGQNVTFRCDPISEHNRLYWYRQTLGQGPEFLTYFQNEAQLEKSRLLSDRFSAERPKGSFSTLEIQRTEQGDSAMYLCASIRGSEDGYTFGSGTRLTVV.

This clone was counted many times. The CDR3 end is not reached by the read, which stops 3 residues before it; the germline J gene fills it in. The gene calls are TRBV2 and TRBJ1-5, with 8 bases identical to TRBD1. The CDR3 consists of 14 residues. The junction had 5 bases not matched to a gene; V was cut back by 4 bases and J by 6 bases. Germline V gene data show CDR1 as SNHLY and CDR2 as FYNNEI. The sequenced part of the CDR3 DNA is TGTGCCAGCAGTGCGGACAGGGAAGTTCAGCCC. Translated: CASSADREVQP. From start to end, the CDR3 is CASSADREVQPQHF.

This clone was counted at least ten times. The CDR3 goes on 3 residues after the read ends, and that part is filled in from the germline J gene. V gene TRBV29-1 combines with J gene TRBJ2-1, with D perhaps TRBD2 (5 bases). CDR1 is SQVTM, CDR2 ANQGSEA, per germline. This CDR3 is 14 amino acids long. V shed 4 bases and J shed 3 bases, with 13 bases lying between them. The sequenced CDR3 bases are TGCAGCGTTGCCCCCCCCAGCGGCTACAATGAG. It encodes CSVAPPSGYNE. The full-length CDR3 reads as CSVAPPSGYNEQFF.

The sample holds many counts of this clone. From the germline J gene comes the end of the CDR3, since the read stops 3 residues before it. The rearrangement links TRBV7-2 to TRBJ2-1; TRBD1 matches 9 bases. V dropped 0 bases and J dropped 4; count of bases not matched to a gene: 4. The CDR3 runs to 16 residues. Germline V CDR1 and CDR2: SGHTA, FQGNSA. Incomplete CDR3 DNA: TGTGCCAGCAGCTTAGCCTCCGGGACAGGGTACAATGAG. Protein product: CASSLASGTGYNE. The CDR3 in full is CASSLASGTGYNEQFF.

This clone came up many times. The read stops 3 residues short of the end of the CDR3; the missing end is completed from the germline J gene. The rearrangement uses TRBV6-1 and TRBJ2-7; TRBD2 agrees at 10 bases. Germline V gene sequence: CDR1 MNHNS, CDR2 SASEGT. The CDR3 loop spans 15 amino acids. With V trimmed by 4 bases and J by 4 bases, 7 bases remained unmatched. CDR3 DNA, as far as it was read: TGTGCCAGCAGTGCCCTAGCGGGAGCGGGTTACGAG. This gives the protein CASSALAGAGYE. The CDR3 in its entirety is CASSALAGAGYEQYF.

This clone was seen at least ten times. The DNA ends 3 residues before the CDR3 does, and the rest of the CDR3 is filled in from the germline J gene. The chain couples TRBV4-1 to TRBJ1-1, with D unresolved. The V end lost 4 bases, the J end lost 4 bases, and 10 bases lay between the germline ends. This CDR3 has 13 residues. Per germline, CDR1 MGHRA and CDR2 YSYEKL. The CDR3 sequence is CASSLGSSTEAFF. The covered CDR3 bases are TGCGCCAGCAGCCTCGGTTCCTCCACTGAA.

Ten or more counts support this clone. The read terminates 3 residues ahead of where the CDR3 ends, so the germline J gene completes it. The chain is built from TRBV7-2 and TRBJ1-1; D not resolved. This CDR3 spans 13 amino acids. Germline assignment: CDR1 SGHTA and CDR2 FQGNSA. Trimming pared 5 bases from V and 4 bases from J, leaving 11 bases between. The CDR3 sequence is CASSPAVGTEAFF. Partial CDR3 DNA: TGTGCCAGCAGCCCAGCGGTTGGCACTGAA.

This clone showed up many times. The sequenced fragment ends 3 residues before the CDR3 boundary, so the rest is inferred from the germline J gene. The chain has TRBV7-3 and TRBJ2-1, with TRBD2 matching 7 bases. The V and J ends lost 1 base and 5 bases, in that order; junction bases with no gene match: 5. The CDR3 is 15 amino acids. Germline V gene lookup returns CDR1 SGHTA and CDR2 FQGTGA. This CDR3 is CASSLSGSSHNEQFF. The CDR3 DNA, read in part, is TGTGCCAGCAGCTTAAGCGGGAGTAGCCACAATGAG.

This clone showed up many times. The covered CDR3 bases are TGTGCCAGCAGCAACAGGGACCGAGGGGCCGACGAG. The encoded protein is CASSNRDRGADE. The whole CDR3 reads CASSNRDRGADEQYF. The chain is built from TRBV6-2 or TRBV6-3 and TRBJ2-7; D may be TRBD1 (6 bases). With the read ending 3 residues before the CDR3 end, the germline J gene is used to fill in that end. Germline loops: CDR1 MNHEY, CDR2 SVGEGT. The CDR3 loop spans 15 amino acids. V lost 6 bases and J lost 5, with 20 bases in between.

Many counts were recorded for this clone. The read stops 3 residues short of the end of the CDR3; the missing end is completed from the germline J gene. The chain has TRBV18 and TRBJ2-1; unclear D gene. CDR3 length equals 14 residues. CDR1 is KGHSH, CDR2 LQKENI, per germline. V was cut by 2 bases and J by 4 bases, with 9 bases left in between. The sequenced part of the CDR3 DNA is TGTGCCAGCTCACCAGTGGGCACTTACAATGAG. It encodes CASSPVGTYNE. The complete CDR3 reads CASSPVGTYNEQFF.

Details on this clone: The sequence runs out 3 residues before the end of the CDR3; the remainder is reconstructed from the germline J gene. V is TRBV11-2 and J is TRBJ2-2; perhaps TRBD2 as D (7 bases). CDR3 length: 12 amino acids. Germline CDR1 is SGHAT and CDR2 is FQNNGV. CDR3 region: CASTRGANVLFF. The DNA read from the CDR3 is TGTGCCAGCACCCGGGGGGCCAACGTG.

The sample holds many counts of this clone. The CDR3 goes on 3 residues after the read ends, and that part is filled in from the germline J gene. The V gene is TRBV7-2, the J gene TRBJ2-1; D is unresolved. Trimming shortened V by 0 bases and J by 5 bases, and 8 bases separated the two germline ends. CDR3 length: 14 amino acids. CDR1 SGHTA and CDR2 FQGNSA come from the germline V gene. CDR3 region: CASSLARLDNEQFF. The DNA read from the CDR3 is TGTGCCAGCAGCTTAGCGCGGCTAGACAATGAG.

This clone was seen repeatedly, ten times or more. Read sequence stops 3 residues before the CDR3 end, and the germline J gene provides the missing end. The chain couples TRBV19 to TRBJ2-2; 7 positions agree with TRBD1. The CDR3 contains 15 residues. Germline-derived CDR1 and CDR2 are LNHDA and SQIVND (reference sequence). V was clipped by 8 bases and J by 2 bases; unmatched bases: 8. CDR3: CASLRTGGNTGELFF. The sequenced CDR3 bases are TGTGCCAGTTTAAGGACAGGAGGTAACACCGGGGAG.

This clone was observed at least ten times. The CDR3 extends 3 residues past the end of the read, so its final part is completed from the germline J gene. V usage is TRBV18 and J usage is TRBJ2-1, with 13 bases matching TRBD2. Per the germline V gene, CDR1 is KGHSH and CDR2 is LQKENI. The CDR3 length is 15 residues. V dropped 6 bases and J dropped 6; count of bases not matched to a gene: 5. This CDR3 reads CASSPGLAGPNEQFF. The DNA read from the CDR3 is TGTGCCAGCTCCCCGGGACTAGCGGGACCCAATGAG. Drawing the rest from reference TRBV18 and TRBJ2-1, the complete variable domain is NAGVMQNPRHLVRRRGQEARLRCSPMKGHSHVYWYRQLPEEGLKFMVYLQKENIIDESGMPKERFSAEFPKEGPSILRIQQVVRGDSAAYFCASSPGLAGPNEQFFGPGTRLTVL.

This clone showed up many times. The read falls 3 residues short of the CDR3 end, and the missing part is taken from the germline J gene. V and J are TRBV6-4 and TRBJ2-3; 11 positions match TRBD2. The ends lost 5 bases at V and 3 bases at J; junction bases unmatched: 4. The germline V gene encodes CDR1 MRHNA and CDR2 SNTAGT. CDR3 size: 15 residues. CDR3 DNA (partial): TGTGCCAGCAGTTTAGCGGGGGGGCCGACAGATACG. Its translation: CASSLAGGPTDT. The CDR3 in full is CASSLAGGPTDTQYF.